These 9 T cell receptor beta chains came from one sample sequenced in a study of blood T cell repertoires in COVID-19. The protocol was immunoSEQ multiplex PCR, while the TCRdb copy is restricted to in-frame clones and leaves out a portion. Among fewer than 350,000 clones, around 90% were seen once, and the ten largest hold approximately 2.4%. Sequencing was performed on PBMCs or T cells enriched from blood (not recorded which). The receptor source for this set is a middle-aged woman with acute COVID-19.

The chain employs TRBV4-1 and TRBJ1-2; TRBD1 matches 8 bases. With V trimmed by 8 bases and J by 4 bases, 9 bases remained unmatched. CDR3 length: 14 amino acids. Germline CDR1 reads MGHRA; CDR2 reads YSYEKL. This CDR3 reads CASALTGERYGYTF. The CDR3 nucleotides read TGCGCCAGCGCCCTGACAGGGGAGCGCTATGGCTACACCTTC.

The rearrangement uses TRBV5-1 and TRBJ1-2; D not certain. CDR3 size: 13 residues. V lost 0 bases, J lost 8 bases, and 11 bases lay in between. Germline V CDR1 and CDR2: SGHRS, YFSETQ. Here the CDR3 reads CASSLEGVGGYTF. Written as DNA, the CDR3 is TGCGCCAGCAGCTTGGAAGGAGTCGGGGGCTACACCTTC.

The chain uses TRBV9 and TRBJ2-7; unclear D gene. This CDR3 is built from 13 residues. Germline V gene lookup returns CDR1 SGDLS and CDR2 YYNGEE. The germline V and J ends were trimmed by 0 bases and 3 bases, with 7 bases remaining between them. CDR3 coding DNA: TGTGCCAGCAGCGTAGAGCCCCTCTACGAGCAGTACTTC. Encoded protein: CASSVEPLYEQYF.

The rearrangement uses TRBV5-1 and TRBJ2-3, with 9 bases matching TRBD2. The CDR3 is 15 amino acids. J gave up 0 bases and V 4 bases, and 3 bases lay outside the gene matches. Germline V gene sequence: CDR1 SGHRS, CDR2 YFSETQ. CDR3 DNA: TGCGCCAGCAGCGCGGGAGGGGGTAGCACAGATACGCAGTATTTT. This gives the protein CASSAGGGSTDTQYF.

The gene calls are TRBV5-1 and TRBJ1-3, with 7 bases fitting TRBD1. Per the germline V gene, CDR1 is SGHRS and CDR2 is YFSETQ. J gave up 2 bases and V 4 bases, and 3 bases lay outside the gene matches. This CDR3 spans 14 amino acids. CDR3 coding DNA: TGCGCCAGCAGCCGGGACAGACCTGGAAACACCATATATTTT. This sequence encodes CASSRDRPGNTIYF.

The chain carries TRBV14 and TRBJ1-1, with D tentatively TRBD1 (6 bases). Germline V gene lookup returns CDR1 SGHDN and CDR2 FVKESK. The CDR3 contains 15 residues. V was pared by 4 bases and J by 0 bases, with 12 bases between. The CDR3 spells CASSLTGTLNTEAFF. The CDR3 coding sequence is TGTGCCAGCAGCCTTACAGGGACCTTGAACACTGAAGCTTTCTTT.

This chain joins TRBV18 and TRBJ1-6; TRBD1 might be the D (6 bases). V lost 3 bases and J lost 3, with 9 bases in between. Germline values: CDR1 KGHSH, CDR2 LQKENI. This CDR3 region has 15 residues. In nucleotides, the CDR3 is TGTGCCAGCTCACCCCCCAGGGGCTATAATTCACCCCTCCACTTT. This translates into CASSPPRGYNSPLHF.

CDR3 sequence: CASRAGGGYGYTF. In nucleotides, the CDR3 is TGTGCCAGCAGGGCAGGGGGTGGGTATGGCTACACCTTC. The rearrangement uses TRBV12-3 or TRBV12-4 and TRBJ1-2, with 7 bases lining up with TRBD1. The CDR3 totals 13 residues. With 6 bases clipped from V and 5 bases from J, the junction kept 6 bases outside the gene matches.

The CDR3 nucleotides read TGCGCCAGCCAAATCTCCGTAGGCACAGATACGCAGTATTTT. Translation gives CASQISVGTDTQYF. The gene calls are TRBV5-1 and TRBJ2-3, with D uncertain. The germline gives CDR1 SGHRS, CDR2 YFSETQ. Trimming removed 7 bases at V and 1 base at J, with 13 bases between. This CDR3 has 14 residues.